Listed below are T cell receptor beta chains from one sample, sequenced in a study of blood T cells in healthy people across ages. MiXCR was run by TCRdb on the 5' RACE reads, yielding one entry per CDR3 protein. Of about 580,000 distinct CDR3 sequences in the sample, around 48% were seen once. The sample taken for sequencing was blood. The receptors shown here come from a man aged 80 or over in good health. Both conserved end residues are part of each CDR3. The order of the fields is clone size, V gene, J gene, D gene, CDR3 length, CDR3 DNA, CDR3 protein. D genes are given only for firm matches. Only some rows state a clone size, as once, few, many or a class for expanded clones.

.	TRBV29-1	TRBJ2-7	.	14	TGCAGCGTTGAAGATCCTCGTTGGGGGTTCGAGCAGTACTTC	CSVEDPRWGFEQYF
few	TRBV6-1	TRBJ1-2	TRBD1	15	TGTGCCAGCGATACCGGGACAGGGTTTGACTATGGCTACACCTTC	CASDTGTGFDYGYTF
.	TRBV13	TRBJ2-5	.	13	TGTGCCAGCAGCTTTTTGATCCAAGAGACCCAGTACTTC	CASSFLIQETQYF
few	TRBV11-3	TRBJ2-7	.	14	TGTGCCAGCAGCTCGGGACGGACCTCCTACGAGCAGTACTTC	CASSSGRTSYEQYF
few	TRBV20-1	TRBJ2-3	.	16	TGCAGTGCTAGGTCGGAGAGGGGTCTCAGCACAGATACGCAGTATTTT	CSARSERGLSTDTQYF
.	TRBV3-1	TRBJ2-7	.	13	TGTGCCAGCAGCCAGCTTGTGTCGTACGAGCAGTACTTC	CASSQLVSYEQYF
.	TRBV10-3	TRBJ1-2	.	16	TGTGCCATCAGTGCGAGGGAGGGGGAAGCTAACTATGGCTACACCTTC	CAISAREGEANYGYTF
few	TRBV5-1	TRBJ2-5	.	12	TGCGCCAGCAGCTTATTGGAAGAGACCCAGTACTTC	CASSLLEETQYF
few	TRBV19	TRBJ2-1	.	15	TGTGCCAGTAGTATGGGTGGGGCCGATACGTATCAGCAGTTCTTC	CASSMGGADTYQQFF
.	TRBV6-6	TRBJ1-5	.	13	TGTGCCAGCCAATCCAGCCAAAATCAGCCCCAGCATTTT	CASQSSQNQPQHF
.	TRBV5-5	TRBJ1-6	TRBD1	17	TGTGCCAGCAGCTTGGGGAACAGGGGAAGCCCGGATTCACCCCTCCACTTT	CASSLGNRGSPDSPLHF
.	TRBV5-1	TRBJ1-2	.	13	TGCGCCAGCAGCTTCGACAACAACTATGGCTACACCTTC	CASSFDNNYGYTF
.	TRBV7-9	TRBJ2-2	TRBD2	14	TGTGCCAGTCCCCGGGTAGCGGGTACCGGGGAGCTGTTTTTT	CASPRVAGTGELFF
.	TRBV7-2	TRBJ1-1	.	14	TGTGCCAGCACCAGACAGGCGAGAACAGGTGAAGCTTTCTTT	CASTRQARTGEAFF
.	TRBV2	TRBJ2-2	TRBD2	15	TGTGCCAGCAGTGCTAGCGGGGGGGCCACCGGGGAGCTGTTTTTT	CASSASGGATGELFF
.	TRBV6-5	TRBJ2-1	.	14	TGTGCCAGCAGTTACTCGACATGGGCCCATGAGCAGTTCTTC	CASSYSTWAHEQFF
once	TRBV27	TRBJ2-3	.	14	TGTGCCAGCAGTTTATCGGATTTAACAGATACGCAGTATTTT	CASSLSDLTDTQYF
.	TRBV27	TRBJ1-4	TRBD1	19	TGTGCCAGCAGTTTAAGGGCCGGACAGGGTGGGGCAACTAATGAAAAACTGTTTTTT	CASSLRAGQGGATNEKLFF
.	TRBV7-9	TRBJ2-1	.	13	TGTGCCAGCAGCTTATCCAGCTCTTATGAGCAGTTCTTC	CASSLSSSYEQFF
.	TRBV5-1	TRBJ2-5	.	12	TGCGCCAGCAGCCCGTCCATAGAGACCCAGTACTTC	CASSPSIETQYF
few	TRBV29-1	TRBJ2-7	TRBD2	13	TGCAGCACGGGGGGGACCCGAGGGATGGAGCAGTACTTC	CSTGGTRGMEQYF
.	TRBV10-3	TRBJ2-1	TRBD2	16	TGTGCCACCGGACTAGCGGGGGGGGTGACCTACAAGGAGCAGTTCTTC	CATGLAGGVTYKEQFF
.	TRBV20-1	TRBJ1-4	.	14	TGCAGTGCTAGAGCTGGGGCGGTTAATGAAAAACTGTTTTTT	CSARAGAVNEKLFF
.	TRBV7-2	TRBJ1-2	.	14	TGTGCCAGCAGCTTAGTAAGGGCCGGTAATGGCTACACCTTC	CASSLVRAGNGYTF
.	TRBV3-1	TRBJ2-2	TRBD1	17	TGTGCCAGCAGTCGAAGGGGTGGACAGGGGTCCACCGGGGAGCTGTTTTTT	CASSRRGGQGSTGELFF
.	TRBV28	TRBJ2-4	.	16	TGTGCCAGCAGTTCCGGTGGGAGCATAGCCAAAAACATTCAGTACTTC	CASSSGGSIAKNIQYF
.	TRBV12-3/TRBV12-4	TRBJ2-4	.	15	TGTGCCAGCAGTTTACTGGCGGGGGCTTCCGGGGAGCAGTACTTC	CASSLLAGASGEQYF
.	TRBV6-5	TRBJ2-2	.	16	TGTGCCAGCAGTTACTCAGTCCACAAGAACACCGGGGAGCTGTTTTTT	CASSYSVHKNTGELFF
.	TRBV20-1	TRBJ2-3	.	11	TGCAGTGCTAGTGTGTCAGATACGCAGTATTTT	CSASVSDTQYF
once	TRBV12-3/TRBV12-4	TRBJ1-5	.	13	TGTGCCAGCAGTTTAGGGGGGAGTCAGCCCCAGCATTTT	CASSLGGSQPQHF
.	TRBV12-3/TRBV12-4	TRBJ2-3	.	16	TGTGCCAGCAGCCCTGGATTGGGACGGAGCACAGATACGCAGTATTTT	CASSPGLGRSTDTQYF
.	TRBV30	TRBJ1-2	.	14	TGTGCCTGGAGTGTTGTCACTTCTAACTATGGCTACACCTTC	CAWSVVTSNYGYTF
.	TRBV4-3	TRBJ2-5	.	14	TGCGCCAGCAGCCAAGGCCGGGTGCAAGAGACCCAGTACTTC	CASSQGRVQETQYF
.	TRBV6-5	TRBJ2-3	TRBD1	16	TGTGCCAGCAGTCGCGCCGCAGGGGGCCCGACAGATACGCGGTATTTT	CASSRAAGGPTDTRYF
few	TRBV20-1	TRBJ1-5	TRBD1	15	TGCAGTGCTATTGGGGGGACAGGGGTCAATCAGCCCCAGCATTTT	CSAIGGTGVNQPQHF
many	TRBV6-5	TRBJ2-7	TRBD2	15	TGTGCCAGCAGCCGATCTGGACTAGCGGGAGTCGAGCAGTACTTC	CASSRSGLAGVEQYF
few	TRBV29-1	TRBJ2-3	.	16	TGCAGCGTTGCCCTATCTGCAGGAGCCCTCATCGGTACGCAGTATTTT	CSVALSAGALIGTQYF
.	TRBV6-5	TRBJ2-5	.	17	TGTGCCAGCAGTTACTCCTCGGGAGCGTCAGTCCAAGAGACCCAGTACTTC	CASSYSSGASVQETQYF
many	TRBV6-5	TRBJ2-7	.	14	TGTGCCAGCAGTTACTCTTCGGACAACTACGAGCAGTACTTC	CASSYSSDNYEQYF
.	TRBV10-3	TRBJ2-1	.	14	TGTGCCATCAGTGAGTCGGGGGACTACAATGAGCAGTTCTTC	CAISESGDYNEQFF
.	TRBV5-1	TRBJ1-2	.	13	TGCGCCAGCAGCTGGGACAATAACTATGGCTACACCTTC	CASSWDNNYGYTF
.	TRBV7-2	TRBJ1-1	TRBD1	13	TGTGCCAGCAACTTACAGGGGGCCACTGAAGCTTTCTTT	CASNLQGATEAFF
.	TRBV18	TRBJ1-6	TRBD1	17	TGTGCCAGCTCACCAATGATCCTGGGACAGCTTAATTCACCCCTCCACTTT	CASSPMILGQLNSPLHF
few	TRBV7-9	TRBJ2-5	TRBD1	20	TGTGCCAGCAGCTTCGGTAGGGGACAGGGCCCGAGCCGCGATCAAGAGACCCAGTACTTC	CASSFGRGQGPSRDQETQYF
few	TRBV7-2	TRBJ2-1	.	12	TGTGCCAGCAGCTTAGTGGTCAGCCAGCAGTTCTTC	CASSLVVSQQFF
few	TRBV7-2	TRBJ2-6	TRBD1	16	TGTGCCAGCAGCTCGACAGGGAGCTCTGGGGCCAACGTCCTGACTTTC	CASSSTGSSGANVLTF
.	TRBV7-2	TRBJ1-6	TRBD1	15	TGTGCCAGCAGCCCGGGACAGGACCCTTGGTCACCCCTCCACTTT	CASSPGQDPWSPLHF
few	TRBV6-6	TRBJ1-4	TRBD1	14	TGTGCCACCCAGACCGGGACAGGGAGTGAAAAACTGTTTTTT	CATQTGTGSEKLFF
.	TRBV24-1	TRBJ2-1	TRBD1	14	TGTGCCACCAGTGGTAGGGACAGGTACAATGAGCAGTTCTTC	CATSGRDRYNEQFF
few	TRBV20-1	TRBJ2-1	TRBD2	14	TGCAGTGGTCTCGCAGCGGGAGGTTACAATGAGCAGTTCTTC	CSGLAAGGYNEQFF
few	TRBV4-1	TRBJ2-3	TRBD1	17	TGCGCCAGCAGCCTTAGACTCGGGACAGGGAACACAGATACGCAGTATTTT	CASSLRLGTGNTDTQYF
.	TRBV14	TRBJ2-7	TRBD1	16	TGTGCCAGCAGTCGTTCCGGGACAGGACACTACAATGAGCAGTACTTC	CASSRSGTGHYNEQYF
.	TRBV5-1	TRBJ2-2	.	15	TGCGCCAGCAGCTTGGGAAGGGGAGGCACCGGGGAGCTGTTTTTT	CASSLGRGGTGELFF